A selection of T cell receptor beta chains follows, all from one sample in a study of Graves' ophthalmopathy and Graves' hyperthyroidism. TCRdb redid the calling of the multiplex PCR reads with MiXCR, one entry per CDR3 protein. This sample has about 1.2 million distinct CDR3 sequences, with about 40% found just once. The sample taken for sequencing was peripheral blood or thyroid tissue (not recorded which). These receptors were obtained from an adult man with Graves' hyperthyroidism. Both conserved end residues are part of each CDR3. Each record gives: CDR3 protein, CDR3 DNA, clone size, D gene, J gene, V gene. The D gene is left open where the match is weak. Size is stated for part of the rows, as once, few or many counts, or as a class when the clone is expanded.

CAWSERDLLGAFF	TGTGCCTGGAGTGAGAGGGACCTTTTAGGGGCTTTCTTT	.	.	TRBJ1-1	TRBV30
CASTGINEKLFF	TGTGCCAGCACGGGGATCAATGAAAAACTGTTTTTT	.	.	TRBJ1-4	TRBV2
CASNPQGETQYF	TGTGCCAGCAACCCCCAGGGAGAGACCCAGTACTTC	once	.	TRBJ2-5	TRBV11-2
CSSADRVGETQYF	TGCAGCTCTGCCGACAGGGTAGGAGAGACCCAGTACTTC	.	TRBD1	TRBJ2-5	TRBV29-1
CASSLVSGFGRQPQHF	TGCGCCAGCAGCTTGGTATCTGGTTTTGGGCGTCAGCCCCAGCATTTT	many	.	TRBJ1-5	TRBV5-1
CASSLGIWDLRTYEQYF	TGCGCCAGCAGCTTGGGAATTTGGGACTTACGAACCTACGAGCAGTACTTC	.	.	TRBJ2-7	TRBV5-1
CASSLVVGTGPFATNEKLFF	TGTGCCAGCAGCTTAGTTGTCGGGACAGGTCCCTTTGCAACTAATGAAAAACTGTTTTTT	few	TRBD1	TRBJ1-4	TRBV7-9
CATSRVGGTFEAFF	TGTGCCACCAGCAGAGTTGGAGGGACCTTTGAAGCTTTCTTT	once	.	TRBJ1-1	TRBV15
CASSASGGGQETQYF	TGTGCCAGCAGTGCTAGCGGGGGAGGACAAGAGACCCAGTACTTC	.	TRBD2	TRBJ2-5	TRBV25-1
CASSLGWRGGGKLFF	TGTGCCAGCAGCTTGGGGTGGAGGGGAGGTGGAAAACTGTTTTTT	.	.	TRBJ1-4	TRBV7-9
CASSIAGMDGELFF	TGTGCCAGTAGTATAGCCGGGATGGACGGGGAGCTGTTTTTT	many	.	TRBJ2-2	TRBV19
CAGSLQGAGVRGQPQHF	TGTGCCGGCAGCTTACAGGGGGCGGGTGTGAGGGGACAGCCCCAGCATTTT	.	TRBD1	TRBJ1-5	TRBV7-2
CASSLPSFQETQYF	TGTGCCAGCAGTTTGCCCAGCTTCCAAGAGACCCAGTACTTC	.	.	TRBJ2-5	TRBV12-3/TRBV12-4
CSARFTLGMNTEAFF	TGCAGTGCTAGATTTACCCTAGGAATGAACACTGAAGCTTTCTTT	.	.	TRBJ1-1	TRBV20-1
CAISGRGNLQTQYF	TGTGCCATCAGTGGACGGGGCAACTTGCAGACCCAGTACTTC	few	.	TRBJ2-5	TRBV10-3
CASIEGLAGANQETQYF	TGTGCCAGCATCGAGGGACTAGCGGGAGCGAACCAAGAGACCCAGTACTTC	.	TRBD2	TRBJ2-5	TRBV7-8
CASSVDPNANTGELFF	TGTGCCAGCAGCGTAGATCCTAACGCGAACACCGGGGAGCTGTTTTTT	few	.	TRBJ2-2	TRBV9
CASSVGLAGSGSGELFF	TGTGCCAGCAGCGTAGGGCTAGCGGGGAGCGGATCCGGGGAGCTGTTTTTT	.	TRBD2	TRBJ2-2	TRBV9
CASSFRTSGRETEYF	TGTGCCAGCAGCTTTCGGACTAGCGGGAGAGAGACCGAGTACTTC	.	TRBD2	TRBJ2-5	TRBV3-1
CASRLTVQETQYF	TGTGCCAGCAGGCTGACAGTCCAAGAGACCCAGTACTTC	.	.	TRBJ2-5	TRBV3-1
CASSKGGGYQETQYF	TGCGCCAGCAGCAAAGGAGGGGGGTACCAAGAGACCCAGTACTTC	.	.	TRBJ2-5	TRBV5-1
CASSEWAGSTEFGYTF	TGTGCCAGCAGTGAATGGGCAGGTAGCACTGAATTTGGCTACACCTTC	.	.	TRBJ1-2	TRBV7-2
CASSLVGGDSNQPQHF	TGTGCCAGCAGCTTAGTAGGTGGGGATAGCAATCAGCCCCAGCATTTT	many	.	TRBJ1-5	TRBV7-8
CSAKFSWTTETQYF	TGCAGTGCTAAGTTTTCGTGGACAACGGAGACCCAGTACTTC	many	.	TRBJ2-5	TRBV20-1
CASSLEPLLAGGDEQYF	TGCGCCAGCAGCTTGGAGCCCTTACTAGCGGGAGGGGACGAGCAGTACTTC	.	TRBD2	TRBJ2-7	TRBV5-1
CASLGQGEVRPQHF	TGTGCCAGCTTAGGACAGGGGGAAGTACGGCCCCAGCATTTT	.	TRBD1	TRBJ1-5	TRBV25-1
CASSVRDRNQPQHF	TGTGCCAGCAGTGTCCGGGACAGAAATCAGCCCCAGCATTTT	.	TRBD1	TRBJ1-5	TRBV2
CASSPGLGRYEQYF	TGTGCCAGCAGCCCGGGACTAGGGAGATACGAGCAGTACTTC	few	TRBD2	TRBJ2-7	TRBV6-5
CASSLLAADQETQYF	TGTGCCAGCAGCCTCCTTGCGGCAGATCAAGAGACCCAGTACTTC	.	.	TRBJ2-5	TRBV3-1
CASRSGLSNQPQHF	TGTGCCAGTAGGTCGGGGCTGTCCAATCAGCCCCAGCATTTT	many	.	TRBJ1-5	TRBV19
CSVVGQGRGTEAFF	TGCAGCGTTGTGGGACAGGGGAGGGGCACTGAAGCTTTCTTT	many	TRBD1	TRBJ1-1	TRBV29-1
CASSVDPLAGAITGELFF	TGTGCCAGCAGCGTAGACCCCCTAGCGGGAGCTATCACCGGGGAGCTGTTTTTT	few	TRBD2	TRBJ2-2	TRBV9
CSARDLRTGTSSTGELFF	TGCAGTGCTAGAGACCTGAGAACCGGGACTAGTAGCACCGGGGAGCTGTTTTTT	few	TRBD2	TRBJ2-2	TRBV20-1
CAGGGTTNEKLFF	TGTGCTGGGGGGGGAACAACTAATGAAAAACTGTTTTTT	.	.	TRBJ1-4	TRBV30
CASSLQQGNYEQYF	TGTGCCAGCAGTTTGCAACAGGGGAACTACGAGCAGTACTTC	once	TRBD1	TRBJ2-7	TRBV10-3
CASSRLGTEVYEQYF	TGTGCCAGCAGCAGACTAGGGACAGAGGTCTACGAGCAGTACTTC	.	.	TRBJ2-7	TRBV7-2
CASSSRTRGITDTQYF	TGTGCCAGCAGCTCACGGACAAGGGGGATAACAGATACGCAGTATTTT	.	.	TRBJ2-3	TRBV13
CASSPRVRGGLSGNTIYF	TGTGCCAGCAGCCCCAGGGTTCGCGGTGGGCTCTCTGGAAACACCATATATTTT	few	.	TRBJ1-3	TRBV9
CASSSFTPQWQGGQETQYF	TGTGCCAGCAGCTCCTTTACCCCCCAATGGCAGGGTGGGCAAGAGACCCAGTACTTC	once	.	TRBJ2-5	TRBV11-2
CASSLSGADVLTF	TGTGCCAGCAGCTTATCGGGGGCCGACGTCCTGACTTTC	.	.	TRBJ2-6	TRBV7-8
CASSDSGQGIRTEAFF	TGTGCCAGCAGTGATTCGGGACAGGGAATTCGCACTGAAGCTTTCTTT	few	TRBD1	TRBJ1-1	TRBV10-3
CASSVSDRGIHEQYF	TGTGCCAGCAGCGTATCGGACAGGGGGATCCACGAGCAGTACTTC	.	TRBD1	TRBJ2-7	TRBV9
CASSMSETQYF	TGTGCCAGTAGTATGTCAGAGACCCAGTACTTC	many	.	TRBJ2-5	TRBV19
CASTILGTEAFF	TGTGCCAGTACGATTTTAGGGACAGAGGCTTTCTTT	.	TRBD1	TRBJ1-1	TRBV19
CASSRGLVERSQETQYF	TGTGCCAGCAGCCGAGGGCTAGTGGAACGAAGCCAAGAGACCCAGTACTTC	.	.	TRBJ2-5	TRBV10-3
CASSEALRAANQPQHF	TGTGCCAGCAGTGAAGCGCTTCGGGCAGCCAATCAGCCCCAGCATTTT	many	.	TRBJ1-5	TRBV2
CASAIGGGGGYTF	TGTGCCAGCGCGATTGGGGGGGGTGGTGGCTACACCTTC	.	.	TRBJ1-2	TRBV2
CSVGVREPQHF	TGCAGCGTTGGGGTAAGGGAACCCCAGCATTTT	.	.	TRBJ1-5	TRBV29-1
CATSDSTGLQETQYF	TGTGCCACCAGTGATTCGACAGGACTCCAAGAGACCCAGTACTTC	many	.	TRBJ2-5	TRBV24-1
CASSPTGRYLSYEQYF	TGTGCCAGCAGCCCGACTGGGCGGTATCTATCCTACGAGCAGTACTTC	many	.	TRBJ2-7	TRBV5-5
CASSAGRQGDNYGYTF	TGTGCCAGCAGCGCTGGGAGACAGGGGGATAACTATGGCTACACCTTC	.	TRBD1	TRBJ1-2	TRBV9
CASSPGLGRGGNTIYF	TGTGCCAGCAGCCCAGGGTTGGGCAGGGGCGGAAACACCATATATTTT	many	.	TRBJ1-3	TRBV7-2
CASSLHELETQYF	TGTGCCAGCTCACTCCACGAATTGGAGACCCAGTACTTC	few	.	TRBJ2-5	TRBV18
CSVVGVPYEQYF	TGCAGCGTTGTGGGGGTCCCCTACGAGCAGTACTTC	.	.	TRBJ2-7	TRBV29-1
CASSLPGTNYGYTF	TGTGCCAGCAGCTTACCGGGGACCAACTATGGCTACACCTTC	many	.	TRBJ1-2	TRBV7-2
CSVEGSGGSSGNTIYF	TGCAGCGTTGAAGGTTCGGGAGGAAGCTCTGGAAACACCATATATTTT	few	.	TRBJ1-3	TRBV29-1
CASSQNQGFDEAFF	TGCGCCAGCAGCCAGAACCAGGGATTTGATGAAGCTTTCTTT	few	.	TRBJ1-1	TRBV5-1
CAITNIAGLNTGELFF	TGTGCCATTACTAATATAGCGGGATTGAACACCGGGGAGCTGTTTTTT	few	TRBD2	TRBJ2-2	TRBV10-3